Each of the 7 T cell receptor beta chains below was sequenced from the same sample in a study of breast tumors, draining lymph nodes, adjacent tissues. The lymph nodes were axillary draining lymph nodes from breast cancer patients. TCRdb processed the multiplex PCR reads anew with MiXCR; each CDR3 protein has one entry. Of about 230,000 distinct CDR3 sequences in the sample, roughly 32% are singletons; the top ten hold roughly 1.3%. The sequencing input was axillary lymph node tissue. These receptors all come from a female donor with breast cancer. Some clones in this sample may be carry-over from other donors' samples.

The chain combines TRBV29-1 with TRBJ2-6, with D perhaps matching TRBD2 (6 bases). Germline V lookup: CDR1 SQVTM, CDR2 ANQGSEA. Trimming stripped 5 bases from V and 5 bases from J, with 7 bases between. The CDR3 length is 12 residues. Here the CDR3 DNA reads TGCAGCGTTCGCGGGAGGGCCAACGTCCTGACTTTC. The encoded protein is CSVRGRANVLTF.

This clonotype has just one count. Being one base from a much bigger clone, this may be a read error. The rearrangement uses TRBV18 and TRBJ1-5; no clear D. Germline V gene data show CDR1 as KGHSH and CDR2 as LQKENI. Trimming left V 8 bases short and J 0 bases short, with 14 bases between. This CDR3 comprises 15 residues. CDR3 DNA sequence: TGTGCCAGCCCCCCCCTGGCGGTTAGCAATCAGCCCCAGCATTTT. It translates to CASPPLAVSNQPQHF.

This clonotype was counted at least ten times. This rearrangement joins TRBV19 to TRBJ2-5; TRBD1 might be the D (6 bases). The CDR3 is 13 amino acids. Germline V gives CDR1 LNHDA, CDR2 SQIVND (reference sequence). Deletions cut 6 bases from V and 1 base from J, with 9 bases between. The CDR3 is CASRQGGQETQYF. DNA for the CDR3: TGTGCCAGTAGACAAGGGGGCCAAGAGACCCAGTACTTC.

This clonotype came up many times. CDR3: CSVAAGPYEQYF. CDR3 coding DNA: TGCAGCGTGGCCGCGGGTCCCTACGAGCAGTACTTC. The chain links TRBV29-1 to TRBJ2-7, with TRBD2 as a possible D gene (5 bases). Trimming shortened V by 6 bases and J by 2 bases, and 11 bases separated the two germline ends. Germline loops: CDR1 SQVTM, CDR2 ANQGSEA. This CDR3 spans 12 amino acids.

This clonotype came up many times. This rearrangement joins TRBV20-1 to TRBJ2-7, with D possibly called TRBD1 or TRBD2 (5 bases each). V lost 0 bases and J 3 bases, leaving 15 bases between the germline ends. Germline CDR1 and CDR2: DFQATT and SNEGSKA (reference sequence). This CDR3 contains 15 residues. In DNA, the CDR3 is TGCAGTGCTAGAGAAACGGGACGGGATCTCTACGAGCAGTACTTC. It specifies CSARETGRDLYEQYF.

The table lists this clonotype with many counts. The V gene is TRBV5-8, the J gene TRBJ2-3; D gene unclear. Germline loops: CDR1 SGHTS, CDR2 YDEGEE. The V end lost 0 bases, the J end lost 7 bases, and 18 bases lay between the germline ends. CDR3 length: 16 residues. The CDR3 loop reads CASSLAASPRTNTQYF. Written as DNA, the CDR3 is TGTGCCAGCAGCTTGGCCGCCTCCCCGAGGACGAATACGCAGTATTTT.

The rearrangement uses TRBV20-1 and TRBJ1-5; the D gene is possibly TRBD1 (5 bases). V shed 6 bases and J shed 8 bases, with 14 bases lying between them. The CDR3 length is 12 residues. Germline CDR1 DFQATT, CDR2 SNEGSKA (reference sequence). In DNA form, the CDR3 reads TGCAGTGCGTCTCCGGGACGGGAGCCCCAGCATTTT. This gives the protein CSASPGREPQHF.